Here is one TCR beta chain with its context. The entry originates in a study of response to subunit inactivated influenza vaccine. One entry per CDR3 protein results from TCRdb running MiXCR on the RT-PCR reads. The table records around 200,000 distinct CDR3 sequences, about an eighth of them present only once. With V trimmed by 3 bases and J by 15 bases, 5 bases remained unmatched. This CDR3 has 11 amino acids. Germline CDR1 WSHSY, CDR2 SAAADI. This sample was shared with a second study, whose subject was T cells expressing NK-cell markers. That source notes: A 5'RACE template switching approach incorporating UMIs was used to make TCR beta cDNA. In several donors, dominant clonotypes made up roughly 25-60.1% of CD3+CD56-NKG2C+ cells.

This sample comprised CD8+ T cells sorted from PBMCs, obtained about 13 days after vaccination. The sequence came from a man aged 50 to 60 who received an inactivated influenza vaccine. V and J are TRBV10-2 and TRBJ2-1, with 7 bases that match TRBD1. This CDR3 is CASSEGGELFF. CDR3 in DNA: TGCGCCAGCAGTGAAGGGGGCGAATTGTTCTTC.